This is a list of T cell receptor beta chains from one sample in a study of OX40 agonist ivuxolimab in advanced cancers. This table comes from immunoSEQ multiplex PCR, and its TCRdb copy is limited to in-frame clones, with some not included. The sample records 65,000 to 85,000 clones, around four fifths being singletons. The sample was CD4+ or CD8+ T cells sorted from blood, taken in a trial of the OX40 agonist ivuxolimab. The receptor source for this set is an adult with an advanced solid tumor such as melanoma, head and neck, liver or kidney cancer. CDR3s leave out the opening cysteine and the closing phenylalanine or tryptophan. Not all rows give a size; the values are once, few, many and, for expanded clones, a class.

ASSSLGTGRHEQY,TRBV6-6,-
ASSPGGGTGANVLT,TRBV11-3,-
ASSLETSAYNEQF,TRBV7-6,-
SASWNSPLH,TRBV20-1,-
ASSIVRGQSYEQY,TRBV19,-
ASSLMGFTEAF,TRBV7-3,-
ASSIAPNAAYEQY,TRBV19,-
ASSLDRTGKFY,TRBV5-8,once
ASSVLPQGIFEKLF,TRBV6-1,-
ASSLSAVSTDTQY,TRBV5-1,once
ASSFRPGTGANVLT,TRBV7-3,few
ASSLGGSPLH,TRBV27,-
ASSLAGRGYEQY,TRBV11-2,-
ASSPPYSVSNNSPLH,TRBV2,-
ASSEFTEAF,TRBV6-1,-